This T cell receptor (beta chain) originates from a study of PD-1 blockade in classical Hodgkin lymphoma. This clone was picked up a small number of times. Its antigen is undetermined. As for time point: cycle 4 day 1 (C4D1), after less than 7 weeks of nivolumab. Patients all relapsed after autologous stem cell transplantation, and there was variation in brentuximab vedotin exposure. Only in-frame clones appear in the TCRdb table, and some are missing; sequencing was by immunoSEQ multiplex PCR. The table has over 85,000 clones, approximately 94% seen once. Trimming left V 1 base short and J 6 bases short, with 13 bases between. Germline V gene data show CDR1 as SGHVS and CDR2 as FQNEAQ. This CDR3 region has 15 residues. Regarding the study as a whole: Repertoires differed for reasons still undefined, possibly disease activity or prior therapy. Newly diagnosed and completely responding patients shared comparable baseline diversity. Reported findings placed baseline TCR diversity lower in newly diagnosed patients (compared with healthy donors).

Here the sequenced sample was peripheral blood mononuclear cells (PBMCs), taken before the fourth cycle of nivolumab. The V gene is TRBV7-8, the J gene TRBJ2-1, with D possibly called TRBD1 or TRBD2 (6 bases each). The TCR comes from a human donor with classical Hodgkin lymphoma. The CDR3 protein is CASSLGGGGLNEQFF. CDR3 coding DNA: TGTGCCAGCAGCTTAGGAGGGGGAGGACTCAATGAGCAGTTCTTC.